This record looks at one TCR beta chain sequence and its context. No antigen is known for it. This record comes from a study of T cells expressing NK-cell markers. Background on the study: Sorted CD3+CD56-NKG2C+, CD3+CD56+NKG2C+ and CD3+CD56+NKG2C- T cells supplied the TCR beta repertoires. Seven donors tested HCMV-seropositive and one tested seronegative among the eight sequenced. Study conclusions and caveats: Clones of NKG2C+ T cells that had expanded were of unclear HCMV specificity.

TCRdb re-called the 5' RACE reads, yielding one record per CDR3 amino acid sequence without DNA. The table for this sample gives about 460,000 distinct CDR3 sequences. This TCR was recovered from a woman between 50 and 59 years old in good health. Sequencing was carried out using blood T cells: a sorted CD56 or NKG2C T cell subset, CD4+ or CD8+ T cells, or bulk PBMC T cells (not recorded which).

CDR3: CASSHPLGSYNEQFF. This rearrangement joins TRBV7-9 to TRBJ2-1; there is no DNA to check the TCRdb D call of TRBD2. This CDR3 comprises 15 residues. Germline lookup yields CDR1 SEHNR and CDR2 FQNEAQ (reference sequence).